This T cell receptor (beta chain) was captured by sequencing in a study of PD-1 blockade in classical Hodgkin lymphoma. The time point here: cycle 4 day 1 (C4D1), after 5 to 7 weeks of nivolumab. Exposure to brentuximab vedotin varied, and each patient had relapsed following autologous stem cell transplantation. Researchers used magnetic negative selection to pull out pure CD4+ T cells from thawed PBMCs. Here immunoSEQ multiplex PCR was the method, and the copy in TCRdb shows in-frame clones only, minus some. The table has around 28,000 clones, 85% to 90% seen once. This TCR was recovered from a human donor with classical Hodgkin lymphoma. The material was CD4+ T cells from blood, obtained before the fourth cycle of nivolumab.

The CDR3 here is CASSLVFSETQYF. The CDR3 DNA sequence: TGTGCCAGCAGCTTAGTATTTTCGGAGACCCAGTACTTC. The V call is TRBV7-9, the J call TRBJ2-5, with D unresolved. The CDR3 is 13 residues long. The germline V gene has CDR1 SEHNR and CDR2 FQNEAQ (reference sequence). V was clipped by 1 base and J by 5 bases, with 8 bases between them.